Shown below are 20 T cell receptor beta chains from a single sample sequenced in a study of monozygotic twins with inflammatory bowel disease. From its re-call of the 5' RACE reads, TCRdb lists each CDR3 protein once, without DNA. Seen in this sample are about 440,000 distinct CDR3 sequences; the ten most common clones hold about 2.6%. The source material was blood. Receptors were obtained from a human donor with ulcerative colitis or Crohn's disease, or a healthy co-twin of an affected twin (not recorded which).

V usage is TRBV6-1 and J usage is TRBJ2-1. Germline values: CDR1 MNHNS, CDR2 SASEGT. The CDR3 length is 15 residues. This chain's CDR3 is CASRETGTTYNEQFF.

The rearrangement links TRBV20-1 to TRBJ2-3; without DNA, the TCRdb call of TRBD2 cannot be checked. Germline V lookup: CDR1 DFQATT, CDR2 SNEGSKA (reference sequence). The CDR3 sequence is 12 residues long. CDR3 region: CSVASATDTQYF.

The CDR3 spells CASSWGGVREADTQYF. The gene calls are TRBV7-2 and TRBJ2-3; TCRdb's D call, TRBD1, is unchecked because there is no DNA. The CDR3 length is 16 residues. Germline V gene sequence: CDR1 SGHTA, CDR2 FQGNSA.

V and J are TRBV5-4 and TRBJ2-1; TCRdb's D call, TRBD1, is unchecked because there is no DNA. The CDR3 runs 16 residues. Per germline, CDR1 SGHNT and CDR2 YYREEE (reference sequence). The CDR3 is CASSLMGGRAYNEQFF.

J is TRBJ2-7 and V is TRBV5-1; TCRdb selects TRBD1, and the lack of DNA leaves this call unchecked. CDR1 SGHRS and CDR2 YFSETQ come from the germline V gene. The CDR3 sequence is 18 residues long. The CDR3 reads CASSSVPNNRGASYEQYF.

The chain uses TRBV20-1 and TRBJ2-1; TCRdb calls TRBD2, which cannot be checked without DNA. The CDR3 has 15 amino acids. The germline V gene encodes CDR1 DFQATT and CDR2 SNEGSKA (reference sequence). CDR3: CSADPKGLGYNEQFF.

The chain recombines TRBV9 with TRBJ2-2. In germline, CDR1 is SGDLS, CDR2 YYNGEE. CDR3 length equals 15 residues. This CDR3 reads CASSVSSGNTGELFF.

V usage is TRBV9 and J usage is TRBJ1-1; TCRdb lists TRBD1, though no DNA is available to test this call. The V gene's germline CDR1 is SGDLS and CDR2 YYNGEE. The CDR3 extends over 15 amino acids. This CDR3 reads CAGSRRQGRNTEAFF.

The chain is built from TRBV5-1 and TRBJ2-6; as DNA is missing, the TRBD1 call by TCRdb cannot be tested. The CDR3 sequence is 16 residues long. Per germline, CDR1 SGHRS and CDR2 YFSETQ. CDR3 region: CASSADRSSGANVLTF.

The genes are TRBV6-1 and TRBJ2-5; as DNA is missing, the TRBD1 call by TCRdb cannot be tested. Germline CDR1 and CDR2: MNHNS and SASEGT. The CDR3 totals 16 residues. The CDR3 loop is CASSGGRGMYQETQYF.

The chain employs TRBV30 and TRBJ1-4. There are 11 residues in the CDR3. The V gene's germline CDR1 is GTSNPN and CDR2 SVGIG (reference sequence). The CDR3 sequence: CAWTSAEKLFF.

The rearrangement uses TRBV6-1 and TRBJ1-1; checking the TCRdb D call of TRBD1 is not possible without DNA. Germline CDR1 and CDR2: MNHNS and SASEGT. The CDR3 runs to 14 residues. The CDR3: CASRRTGSGAEAFF.

This rearrangement joins TRBV4-3 to TRBJ2-1; TCRdb's D call of TRBD2 is untestable without DNA. The CDR3 has 16 amino acids. CDR1 is LGHNA and CDR2 is YSLEER in the germline V gene. The CDR3 protein is CASSQGGSGGYNEQFF.

The chain employs TRBV10-3 and TRBJ2-3. This CDR3 region has 12 residues. CDR1 is ENHRY, CDR2 SYGVKD, per germline. CDR3 region: CAISGSTDTQYF.

The V gene is TRBV7-2, the J gene TRBJ1-5. CDR1 and CDR2 from the germline V gene are SGHTA and FQGNSA. The CDR3 length is 13 residues. The CDR3 protein is CASSLESSQPQHF.

The chain employs TRBV5-4 and TRBJ2-7. The germline V gene has CDR1 SGHNT and CDR2 YYREEE (reference sequence). This CDR3 region has 14 residues. CDR3 loop: CASSFVPSSYEQYF.

The genes are TRBV11-2 and TRBJ1-4; TCRdb designates TRBD1, a call that cannot be tested without DNA. CDR3 size: 18 residues. Per the germline V gene, CDR1 is SGHAT and CDR2 is FQNNGV. The CDR3 here is CASSAHTGGGRTNEKLFF. Together with reference TRBV11-2 and TRBJ1-4, the CDR3 gives the full variable domain: EAGVAQSPRYKIIEKRQSVAFWCNPISGHATLYWYQQILGQGPKLLIQFQNNGVVDDSQLPKDRFSAERLKGVDSTLKIQPAKLEDSAVYLCASSAHTGGGRTNEKLFFGSGTQLSVL.

The gene calls are TRBV7-8 and TRBJ1-1; there is no DNA to check the TCRdb D call of TRBD1. Per the germline V gene, CDR1 is SGHVS and CDR2 is FQNEAQ. The CDR3 loop spans 16 amino acids. The CDR3 protein is CASSKIIRDRYTEAFF.

The rearrangement uses TRBV5-1 and TRBJ1-1; TCRdb proposes TRBD1, but this gene call is untestable without DNA. CDR1 and CDR2 (germline): SGHRS, YFSETQ. The CDR3 is 15 residues long. CDR3 sequence reads: CASSFPGQGGTEAFF.

The chain uses TRBV18 and TRBJ1-1; TCRdb's D gene call, TRBD1, goes unchecked for lack of DNA. Germline V lookup: CDR1 KGHSH, CDR2 LQKENI. The length of the CDR3 is 14 residues. CDR3 loop: CASSWGSMNTEAFF.